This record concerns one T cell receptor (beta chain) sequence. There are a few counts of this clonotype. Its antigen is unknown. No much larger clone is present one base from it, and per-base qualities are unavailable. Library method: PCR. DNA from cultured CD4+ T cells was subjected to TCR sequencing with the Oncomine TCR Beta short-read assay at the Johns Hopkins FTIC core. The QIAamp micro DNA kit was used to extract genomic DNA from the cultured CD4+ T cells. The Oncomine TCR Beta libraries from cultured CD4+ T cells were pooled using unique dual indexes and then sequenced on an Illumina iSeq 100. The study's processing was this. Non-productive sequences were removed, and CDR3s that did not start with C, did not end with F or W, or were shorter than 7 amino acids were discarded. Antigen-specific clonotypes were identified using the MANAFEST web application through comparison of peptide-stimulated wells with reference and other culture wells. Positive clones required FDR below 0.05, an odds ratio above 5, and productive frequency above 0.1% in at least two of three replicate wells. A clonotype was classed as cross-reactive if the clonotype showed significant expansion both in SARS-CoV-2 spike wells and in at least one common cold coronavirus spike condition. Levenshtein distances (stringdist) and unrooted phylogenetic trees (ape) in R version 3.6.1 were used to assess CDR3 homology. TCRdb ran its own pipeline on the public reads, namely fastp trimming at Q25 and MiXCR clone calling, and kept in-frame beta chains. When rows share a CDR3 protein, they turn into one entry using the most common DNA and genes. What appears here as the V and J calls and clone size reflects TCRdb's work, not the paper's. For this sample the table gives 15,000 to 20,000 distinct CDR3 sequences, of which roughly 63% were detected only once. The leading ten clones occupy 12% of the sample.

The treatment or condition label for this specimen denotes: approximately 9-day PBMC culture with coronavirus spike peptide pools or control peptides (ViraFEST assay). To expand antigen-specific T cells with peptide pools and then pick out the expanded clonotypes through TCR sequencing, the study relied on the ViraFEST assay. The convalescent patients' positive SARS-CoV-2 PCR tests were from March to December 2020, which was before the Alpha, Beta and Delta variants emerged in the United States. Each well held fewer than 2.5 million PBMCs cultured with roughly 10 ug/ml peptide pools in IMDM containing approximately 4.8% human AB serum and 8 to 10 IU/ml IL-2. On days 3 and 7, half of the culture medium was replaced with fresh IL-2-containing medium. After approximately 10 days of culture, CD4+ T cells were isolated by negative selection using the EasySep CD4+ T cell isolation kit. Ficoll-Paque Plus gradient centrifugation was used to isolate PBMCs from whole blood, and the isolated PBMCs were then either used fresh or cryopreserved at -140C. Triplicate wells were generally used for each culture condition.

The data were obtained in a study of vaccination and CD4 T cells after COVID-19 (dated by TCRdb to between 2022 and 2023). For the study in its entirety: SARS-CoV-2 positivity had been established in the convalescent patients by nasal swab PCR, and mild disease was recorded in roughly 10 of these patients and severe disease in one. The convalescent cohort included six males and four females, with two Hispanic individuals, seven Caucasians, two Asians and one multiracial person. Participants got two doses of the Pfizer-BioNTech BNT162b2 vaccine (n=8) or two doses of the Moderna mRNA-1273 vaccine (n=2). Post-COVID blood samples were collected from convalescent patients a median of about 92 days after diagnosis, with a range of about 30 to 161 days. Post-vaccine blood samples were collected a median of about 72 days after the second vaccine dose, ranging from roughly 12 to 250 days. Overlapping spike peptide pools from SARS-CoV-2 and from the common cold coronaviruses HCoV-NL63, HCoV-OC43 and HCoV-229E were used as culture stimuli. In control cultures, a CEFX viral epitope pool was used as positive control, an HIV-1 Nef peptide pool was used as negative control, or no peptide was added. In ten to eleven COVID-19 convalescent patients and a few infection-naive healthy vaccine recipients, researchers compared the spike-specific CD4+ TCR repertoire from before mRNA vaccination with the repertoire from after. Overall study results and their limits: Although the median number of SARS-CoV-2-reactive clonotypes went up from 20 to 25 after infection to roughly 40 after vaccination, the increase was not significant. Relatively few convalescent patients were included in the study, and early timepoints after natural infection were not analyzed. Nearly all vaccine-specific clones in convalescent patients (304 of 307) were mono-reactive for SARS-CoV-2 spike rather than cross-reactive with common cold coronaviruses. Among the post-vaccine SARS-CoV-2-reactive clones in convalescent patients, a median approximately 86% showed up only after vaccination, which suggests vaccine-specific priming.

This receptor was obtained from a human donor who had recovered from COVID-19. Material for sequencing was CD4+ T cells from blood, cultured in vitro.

The DNA reads as follows: TGTGCCAGCAGCCAAGATAAGGGGACGGTGTACAATGAGCAGTTCTTC. Its translation reads: CASSQDKGTVYNEQFF. Recombination connected TRBV4-2 to TRBJ2-1; the D segment might be TRBD1 or TRBD2, since each matches 5 bases. The CDR3 goes from the cysteine to the phenylalanine over 16 residues. Left in the record is the CDR3 DNA by itself, 48 bases read in frame from the first base. Trimming takes 0 bases from V and 4 bases from J, and the germline ends sit 13 bases apart. The germline V gene gives CDR1 as LGHNA and CDR2 as YNFKEQ.